This T cell receptor (beta chain) was sequenced during a study of OX40 agonist ivuxolimab in advanced cancers. Patients were ruled out by autoimmune disease history or systemic immunosuppression. Baseline, cycle 4 day 1, and cycle 7 day 1 were the blood sampling points. TCRdb keeps only in-frame clones here, not all; method: immunoSEQ multiplex PCR. The sample comprises approximately 28,000 clones, around 90% of which are singletons, and 15% to 20% rests with the top ten. The clonotype comes from an adult with an advanced solid tumor such as melanoma, head and neck, liver or kidney cancer. Sequenced material: CD4+ or CD8+ T cells sorted from blood, taken in a trial of the OX40 agonist ivuxolimab.

CDR3 sequence reads: CSVDGAGQMIYGYTF. The DNA of the CDR3 is TGCAGCGTTGATGGGGCAGGGCAAATGATCTATGGCTACACCTTC. The chain has TRBV29-1 and TRBJ1-2; D possibly corresponds to TRBD1 (5 bases). The germline gives CDR1 SQVTM, CDR2 ANQGSEA. V lost 3 bases to trimming and J lost 4 bases, with 18 bases between them. The CDR3 is 15 amino acids.